This TCR beta chain stems from a study of Ad26.COV2.S vaccination and SARS-CoV-2 variants. Study observations and caveats: Researchers cautioned that TCR breadth and depth analyses may have underestimated total T cell responses. Vaccine recipients surpassed placebo recipients in spike-specific TCR breadth.

Germline assignment: CDR1 SGHNT and CDR2 YYREEE (reference sequence). The CDR3 extends over 15 amino acids. Unmatched junction bases numbered 6, after V lost 5 bases and J lost 6 bases. Clones were sequenced by immunoSEQ multiplex PCR, and TCRdb holds only the in-frame ones, with some missing. This table holds nearly 400,000 clones, 70% to 90% found once. Treatment denoted: roughly 20 received Ad26.COV2.S at low or high dose, single or two shots; 5 received placebo; per-sample allocation not given. At day 63 after the first vaccine or placebo injection, samples were drawn. An adult donor aged 18-55 years was enrolled in Boston. As its vector, the vaccine had Ad26, which expressed Wuhan-strain SARS-CoV-2 spike. Note on this clone: The antigen is undetermined.

This sequence was found in a person aged 18 to 59 who received the Ad26.COV2.S COVID-19 vaccine or a placebo. The input for sequencing was peripheral blood, taken in a trial of Ad26.COV2.S vaccine versus placebo. V is TRBV5-4 and J is TRBJ2-1, with 12 bases aligning to TRBD2. CDR3 amino acids: CASRPGLAGFNEQFF. In nucleotides, the CDR3 is TGTGCCAGCAGACCCGGACTAGCGGGGTTCAATGAGCAGTTCTTC.